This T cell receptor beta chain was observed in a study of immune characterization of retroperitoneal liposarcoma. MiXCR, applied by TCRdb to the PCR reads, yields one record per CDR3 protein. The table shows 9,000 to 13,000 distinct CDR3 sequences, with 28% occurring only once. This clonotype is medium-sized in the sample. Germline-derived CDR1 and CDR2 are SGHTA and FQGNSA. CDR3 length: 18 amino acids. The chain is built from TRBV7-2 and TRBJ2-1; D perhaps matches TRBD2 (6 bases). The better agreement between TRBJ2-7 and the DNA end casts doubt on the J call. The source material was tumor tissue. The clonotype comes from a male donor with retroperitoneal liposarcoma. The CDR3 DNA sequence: TGTGCCAGCAGCTTAGTTGTGTGGGAGGCAGGTTCCTACAATGAGCAGTACTTC. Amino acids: CASSLVVWEAGSYNEQYF.